This record covers a single T cell receptor (beta chain). This specimen comes from a study of blood T cell repertoires in COVID-19. For the study at large: The United States, Italy and Spain were the sources of the acute and convalescent COVID-19 samples.

Cohorts were determined from participant-reported clinical history. Trimming stripped 0 bases from V and 4 bases from J, with 9 bases between. Germline V gene lookup returns CDR1 SGHTA and CDR2 FQGNSA. The CDR3 length is 14 residues. Sequencing used immunoSEQ multiplex PCR; TCRdb keeps in-frame clones, though not all of them. The sample holds 250,000 to 300,000 clones, roughly nine tenths seen once. This TCR was sampled from a human donor in a cohort exposed to, infected with or recovered from COVID-19 (not recorded which). The donor label of this sample is uncertain. The sequenced sample was PBMCs or T cells enriched from blood (not recorded which). V gene TRBV7-2 combines with J gene TRBJ1-2, with D unclear. The CDR3 is CASSLARAAYGYTF. The DNA of the CDR3 is TGTGCCAGCAGCTTAGCGAGGGCAGCCTATGGCTACACCTTC.